A selection of T cell receptor beta chains follows, all from one sample in a study of blood T cells in healthy people across ages. One entry per CDR3 protein results from TCRdb running MiXCR on the 5' RACE reads. This table holds roughly 1,500,000 distinct CDR3 sequences, 35% to 45% found once. Sequenced: blood. Every receptor here comes from a woman aged 18-29 years in good health. The CDR3 runs from the conserved cysteine through the conserved F or W. A D gene is named only where the DNA matches it firmly. Clone size is given for some rows only: seen once, a few or many times, or a class if the clone is expanded.

TGTGCCAGCAGGCTCCAGGGGGAGAGTAACGCTTTCTTT CASRLQGESNAFF NA TRBV2 TRBD1 TRBJ1-1
TGTGCCAGCAGCTCTTGGAGGACTAGCGGATTCAATGAGCAGTTCTTC CASSSWRTSGFNEQFF few TRBV7-9 TRBD2 TRBJ2-1
TGTGCCAGCAGCCCGACAGGGGGTTGGGAGCAGTACTTC CASSPTGGWEQYF NA TRBV3-1 TRBD1 TRBJ2-7
TGTGCCAGCAGCTCCCGTGGCGGGGGGTTGGGCAATCAGCCCCAGCATTTT CASSSRGGGLGNQPQHF many TRBV7-8 NA TRBJ1-5
TGTGCCAGCAGCCCCTGGACTAGCGGCGGGAATGAGCAGTTCTTC CASSPWTSGGNEQFF few TRBV7-9 TRBD2 TRBJ2-1
TGTGCCAGCAGTTCCTCCGGGACAGGGGGCTGGGGTGAGCAGTTCTTC CASSSSGTGGWGEQFF NA TRBV28 TRBD1 TRBJ2-1
TGCAGCGTTCACCGGGACAGGGGTCAACAAGAGACCCAGTACTTC CSVHRDRGQQETQYF NA TRBV29-1 TRBD1 TRBJ2-5
TGTGCCAGCAGCAATTACGCCGGGACAGGGGGAGATGGCTACACCTTC CASSNYAGTGGDGYTF NA TRBV3-1 TRBD1 TRBJ1-2
TGTGCCAGCATCACTGGGGGACTGGGGGATGAAAAACTGTTTTTT CASITGGLGDEKLFF NA TRBV28 NA TRBJ1-4
TGTGCCAGCAGTCAACAGGGGCCGCGCTTGGGCACTGAAGCTTTCTTT CASSQQGPRLGTEAFF NA TRBV2 TRBD1 TRBJ1-1
TGTGCCAGCAGCCTATCGACAGGGATGAGGGCTGAAGCTTTCTTT CASSLSTGMRAEAFF NA TRBV7-8 TRBD1 TRBJ1-1
TGCGCCAGCAGCCAAGAAAGTGGACGGGTGGGGGGCAATGAGCAGTTCTTC CASSQESGRVGGNEQFF NA TRBV4-1 NA TRBJ2-1
TGCAGTGCTAGCCAGTGGGTTCGCTACGAGCAGTACTTC CSASQWVRYEQYF NA TRBV20-1 NA TRBJ2-7
TGCGCCAGCAGCAGTACAAAACTGACATCGGCTTACAATGAGCAGTTCTTC CASSSTKLTSAYNEQFF NA TRBV5-1 NA TRBJ2-1
TGCAGCGTTGGCCATCTCAATGAGCAGTACTTC CSVGHLNEQYF NA TRBV29-1 NA TRBJ2-5
TGCAGTGCCGAAACCGGGGGGGCCGGGCAAGAGACCCAGTACTTC CSAETGGAGQETQYF few TRBV20-1 TRBD2 TRBJ2-5